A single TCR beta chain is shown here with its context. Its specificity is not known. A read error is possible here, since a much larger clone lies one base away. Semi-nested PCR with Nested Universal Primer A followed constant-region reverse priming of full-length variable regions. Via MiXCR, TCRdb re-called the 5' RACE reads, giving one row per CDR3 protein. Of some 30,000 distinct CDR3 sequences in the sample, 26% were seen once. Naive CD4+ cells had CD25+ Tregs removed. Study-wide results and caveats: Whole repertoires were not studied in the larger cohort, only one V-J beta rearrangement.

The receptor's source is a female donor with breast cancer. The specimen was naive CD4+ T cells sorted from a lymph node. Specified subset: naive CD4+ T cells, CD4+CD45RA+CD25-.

CDR3 residues: CASSVGDRQGEKLFF. The DNA for the CDR3 is TGTGCCAGCAGCGTAGGCGACAGACAAGGGGAAAAACTGTTTTTT. The V and J genes are TRBV9 and TRBJ1-4, with a possible D match to TRBD1 (5 bases). The germline V gene has CDR1 SGDLS and CDR2 YYNGEE. Trimming stripped 0 bases from V and 8 bases from J, with 14 bases between. The CDR3 runs 15 residues. The full variable domain, with the rest looked up from reference TRBV9 and TRBJ1-4, is DSGVTQTPKHLITATGQRVTLRCSPRSGDLSVYWYQQSLDQGLQFLIQYYNGEERAKGNILERFSAQQFPDLHSELNLSSLELGDSALYFCASSVGDRQGEKLFFGSGTQLSVL.